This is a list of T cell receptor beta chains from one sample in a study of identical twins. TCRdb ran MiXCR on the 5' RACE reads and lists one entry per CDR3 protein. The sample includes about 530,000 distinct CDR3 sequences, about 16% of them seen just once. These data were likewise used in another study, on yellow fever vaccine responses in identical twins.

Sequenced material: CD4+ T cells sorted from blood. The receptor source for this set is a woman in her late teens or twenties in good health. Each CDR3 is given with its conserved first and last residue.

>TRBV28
CASSLVGKQYF
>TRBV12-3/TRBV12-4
CASSFSRVGPEGANVLTF
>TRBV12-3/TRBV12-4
CASTLSGRYNEQFF
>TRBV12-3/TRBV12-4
CASTEQSGRNGYTF
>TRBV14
CASSLMGTANEQFF
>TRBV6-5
CASSYSSSPTTDTQYF
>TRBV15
CATSRQVQETQYF
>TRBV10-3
CAIRPGQLNYGYTF
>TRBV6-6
CASSSLTWEQYF
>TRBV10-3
CAIRPTGEDEQFF
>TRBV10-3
CAISDRGVDTEAFF
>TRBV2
CASRTGLTEAFF